Given below is one T cell receptor beta chain in context. The data are from a study of blood T cell repertoires in COVID-19. Looking at the study overall: There were acute and convalescent COVID-19 samples, and they came from the United States, Italy and Spain. T cells, B-cell-depleted T cells, or PBMCs supplied cDNA or gDNA.

The germline gives CDR1 SGHAT, CDR2 FQNNGV. This CDR3 is built from 15 residues. The J segment lost 1 base and the V segment lost 7 bases, leaving 7 bases of the junction unmatched. In the source study's methods: It was from reference gene primer amplification that nucleated cell counts were estimated. Profiling relied on immunoSEQ multiplex PCR, and the TCRdb table lists in-frame clones only, not all of them. Clonal size and the V and J genes are those of that table, whereas D and trimming came from the DNA. The top ten hold under 6% of the sample, which has around 65,000 clones, around 85% seen once.

The V gene is TRBV11-2, the J gene TRBJ1-2; TRBD1 aligns across 9 bases. The sequence was obtained from a man between 70 and 80 years old with acute or convalescent COVID-19. The sequencing input was peripheral blood. CDR3 amino acids: CASIMRDRDNYGYTF. The CDR3 nucleotides are TGTGCCAGCATCATGCGGGACAGGGATAACTATGGCTACACCTTC.